This T cell receptor (beta chain) was observed in a study of shared clonotypes between healthy human individuals. Overall study results and limits: Generation of non-shared clonotypes was less probable than generation of clonotypes shared by all four donors.

Donors, healthy HIV-negative adults, lacked recent acute infections or vaccinations. Researchers partitioned CD4+ cells into CD45RA+ naive and CD45RA-negative memory subsets. In the case of this clone: Its target is not known.

V lost 4 bases, J lost 3 bases, and 18 bases lay in between. The CDR3 loop spans 17 amino acids. The germline CDR1 and CDR2 sequences are MGHDK and SYGVNS. Sequencing used immunoSEQ multiplex PCR; TCRdb keeps in-frame clones, though not all of them. The sample consists of about 2.3 million clones, around 93% of them appearing once. The genes are TRBV25-1 and TRBJ1-4; the D gene is possibly TRBD1 (5 bases). The receptor was isolated from a man younger than 35 in good health. Some clones in this sample may be carry-over from other donors' samples. Source material: naive CD4+ T cells from PBMCs. Subset denoted: CD45RA+ positively selected. Here the CDR3 DNA reads TGTGCCAGCAGTGGGCAAGAAGGGGCGCCTTCTAATGAAAAACTGTTTTTT. Protein sequence: CASSGQEGAPSNEKLFF. Full variable domain (rest looked up from reference TRBV25-1 and TRBJ1-4): EADIYQTPRYLVIGTGKKITLECSQTMGHDKMYWYQQDPGMELHLIHYSYGVNSTEKGDLSSESTVSRIRTEHFPLTLESARPSHTSQYLCASSGQEGAPSNEKLFFGSGTQLSVL.